This T cell receptor beta chain appears in the sequencing data of a study of blood T cell repertoires in COVID-19. About the research overall: COVID-19 samples from acute and convalescent phases originated in the United States, Italy and Spain. The analysed material was cDNA or gDNA that came from T cells, B-cell-depleted T cells, or PBMCs.

Authors' data handling: Amplified reference gene primers provided the basis for estimating nucleated cell counts. Here immunoSEQ multiplex PCR was the method, and the copy in TCRdb shows in-frame clones only, minus some. From that table come the V and J calls and clone size; the DNA was used to work out D and trimming. The data hold some 86,000 clones, with around four fifths observed a single time. Germline lookup yields CDR1 LGHDT and CDR2 YNNKEL (reference sequence). V shed 0 bases and J shed 4 bases, with 13 bases lying between them. This CDR3 region has 16 residues. The rearrangement joins TRBV3-1 (or the pseudogene TRBV3-2) to TRBJ1-5; no clear D gene. This clonotype was obtained from an elderly woman with active or convalescent COVID-19. Sample: peripheral blood. CDR3 loop: CASSQDLPGRNQPQHF. The CDR3 DNA reads as TGTGCCAGCAGCCAAGATCTGCCGGGGAGGAATCAGCCCCAGCATTTT.